This entry is about one TCR beta chain. Its cognate antigen is unknown. V shed 3 bases and J shed 7 bases, with 18 bases lying between them. CDR3 length: 15 residues. Germline V CDR1 and CDR2: LNHDA, SQIVND (reference sequence). The sample is drawn from a study of Ad26.COV2.S vaccination and SARS-CoV-2 variants. At the level of the study: Ad26.COV2.S given intramuscularly, once or twice 56 days apart. Overall study results and limits: Recipients of either vaccine or placebo displayed similar breadth of non-spike TCRs. Spike-specific TCR breadth ran higher among vaccine recipients than placebo recipients.

The table came from immunoSEQ multiplex PCR; TCRdb's copy has only in-frame clones and leaves some out. The sample includes a few hundred thousand clones, roughly 90% of them seen just once. Treatment specified: 19 received Ad26.COV2.S at low or high dose, single or two shots; 5 received placebo; per-sample allocation not given. Each sample was drawn 63 days after the first injection (of vaccine or placebo). This TCR was recovered from a person between 18 and 59 years old who received the Ad26.COV2.S COVID-19 vaccine or a placebo. V gene TRBV19 combines with J gene TRBJ1-2, with D possibly matching TRBD1 (5 bases). Sequences were derived from peripheral blood, sampled in a trial of Ad26.COV2.S vaccine versus placebo. The CDR3 loop is CASSMDAGRVVGYTF. The CDR3 nucleotides read TGTGCCAGTAGTATGGACGCGGGACGAGTTGTTGGCTACACCTTC.